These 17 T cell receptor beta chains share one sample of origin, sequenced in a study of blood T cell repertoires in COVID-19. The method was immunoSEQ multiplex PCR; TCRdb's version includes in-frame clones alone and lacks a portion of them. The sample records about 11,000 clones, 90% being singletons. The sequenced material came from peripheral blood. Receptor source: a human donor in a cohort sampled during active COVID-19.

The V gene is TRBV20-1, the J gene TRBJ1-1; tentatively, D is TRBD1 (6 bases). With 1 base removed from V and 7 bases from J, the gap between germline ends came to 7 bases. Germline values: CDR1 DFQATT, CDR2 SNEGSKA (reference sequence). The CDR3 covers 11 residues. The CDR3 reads CSARVDSEAFF. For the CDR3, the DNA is TGCAGTGCTAGAGTGGACAGTGAAGCTTTCTTT.

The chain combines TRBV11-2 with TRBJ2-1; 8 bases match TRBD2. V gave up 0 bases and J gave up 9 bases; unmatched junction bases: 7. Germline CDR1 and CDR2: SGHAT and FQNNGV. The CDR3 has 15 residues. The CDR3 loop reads CASSLDRRGGPEQFF. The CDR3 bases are TGTGCCAGCAGCTTAGATCGACGGGGGGGCCCTGAGCAGTTCTTC. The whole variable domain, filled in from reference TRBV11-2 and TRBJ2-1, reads EAGVAQSPRYKIIEKRQSVAFWCNPISGHATLYWYQQILGQGPKLLIQFQNNGVVDDSQLPKDRFSAERLKGVDSTLKIQPAKLEDSAVYLCASSLDRRGGPEQFFGPGTRLTVL.

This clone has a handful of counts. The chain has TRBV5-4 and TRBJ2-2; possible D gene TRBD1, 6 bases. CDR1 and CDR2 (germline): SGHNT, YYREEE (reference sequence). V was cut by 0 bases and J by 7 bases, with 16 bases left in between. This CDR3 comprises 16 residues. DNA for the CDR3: TGTGCCAGCAGCTTGGTCGGCGGCAGGGGAATCGGGGAGCTGTTTTTT. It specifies CASSLVGGRGIGELFF.

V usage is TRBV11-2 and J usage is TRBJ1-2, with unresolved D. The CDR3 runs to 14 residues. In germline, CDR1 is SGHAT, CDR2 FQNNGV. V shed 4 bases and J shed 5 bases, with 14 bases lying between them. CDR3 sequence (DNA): TGTGCCAGCAGCTCCCCCTCGGCCGGGTATGGCTACACCTTC. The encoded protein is CASSSPSAGYGYTF.

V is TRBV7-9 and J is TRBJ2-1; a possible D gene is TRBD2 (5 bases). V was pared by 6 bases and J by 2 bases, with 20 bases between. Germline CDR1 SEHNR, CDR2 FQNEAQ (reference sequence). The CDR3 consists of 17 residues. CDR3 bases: TGTGCCAGCAGTATTTTTATGGCGGGTGGAACCTACAATGAGCAGTTCTTC. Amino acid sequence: CASSIFMAGGTYNEQFF.

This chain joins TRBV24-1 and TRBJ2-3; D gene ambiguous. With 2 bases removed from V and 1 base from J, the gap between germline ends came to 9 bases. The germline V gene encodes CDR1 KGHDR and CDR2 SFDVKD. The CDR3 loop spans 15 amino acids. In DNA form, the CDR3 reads TGTGCCACCAGTGATTCGAGGCGCGGCACAGATACGCAGTATTTT. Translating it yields CATSDSRRGTDTQYF.

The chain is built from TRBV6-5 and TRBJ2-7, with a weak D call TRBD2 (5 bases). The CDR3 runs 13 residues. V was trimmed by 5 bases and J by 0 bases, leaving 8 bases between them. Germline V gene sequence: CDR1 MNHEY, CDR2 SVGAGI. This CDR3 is CASSPSGSYEQYF. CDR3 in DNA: TGTGCCAGCAGTCCCAGCGGCTCCTACGAGCAGTACTTC.

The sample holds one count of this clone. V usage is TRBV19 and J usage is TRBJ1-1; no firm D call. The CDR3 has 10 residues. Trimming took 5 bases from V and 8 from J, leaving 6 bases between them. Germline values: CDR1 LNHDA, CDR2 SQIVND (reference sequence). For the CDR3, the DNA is TGTGCCAGTAGTCTCCTCGAAGCTTTCTTT. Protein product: CASSLLEAFF.

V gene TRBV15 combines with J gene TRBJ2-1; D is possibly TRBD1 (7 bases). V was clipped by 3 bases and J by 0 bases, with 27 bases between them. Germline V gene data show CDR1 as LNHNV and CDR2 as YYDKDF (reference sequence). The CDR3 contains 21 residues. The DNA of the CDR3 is TGTGCCACCAGCAGGGGGGGTGCGCGGAGTTTCAGGGGGAGCTCCTACAATGAGCAGTTCTTC. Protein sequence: CATSRGGARSFRGSSYNEQFF.

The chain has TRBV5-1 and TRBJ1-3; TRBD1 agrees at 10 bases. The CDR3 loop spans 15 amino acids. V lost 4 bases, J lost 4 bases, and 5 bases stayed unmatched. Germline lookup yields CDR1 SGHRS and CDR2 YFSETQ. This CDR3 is CASSPGQGGGNTIYF. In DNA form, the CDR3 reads TGCGCCAGCAGCCCCGGACAGGGGGGCGGAAACACCATATATTTT.

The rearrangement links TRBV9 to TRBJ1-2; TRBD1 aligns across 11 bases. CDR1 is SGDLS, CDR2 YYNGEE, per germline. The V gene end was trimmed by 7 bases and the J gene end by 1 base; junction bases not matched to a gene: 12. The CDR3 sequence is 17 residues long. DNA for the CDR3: TGTGCCAGCCCCAGCCTTGGGACAGGGGGGCATAACTATGGCTACACCTTC. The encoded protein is CASPSLGTGGHNYGYTF.

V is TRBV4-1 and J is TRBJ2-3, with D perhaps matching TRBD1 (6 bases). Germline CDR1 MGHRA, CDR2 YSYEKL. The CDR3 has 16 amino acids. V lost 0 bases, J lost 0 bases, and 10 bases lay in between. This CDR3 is CASSQEQGPSTDTQYF. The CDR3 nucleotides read TGCGCCAGCAGCCAAGAACAGGGACCTAGCACAGATACGCAGTATTTT.

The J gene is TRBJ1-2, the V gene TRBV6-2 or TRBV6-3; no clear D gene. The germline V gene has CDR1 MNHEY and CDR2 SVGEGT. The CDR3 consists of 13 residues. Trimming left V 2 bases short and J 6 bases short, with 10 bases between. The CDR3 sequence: CASSYIWEDGYTF. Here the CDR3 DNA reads TGTGCCAGCAGTTACATATGGGAGGATGGCTACACCTTC.

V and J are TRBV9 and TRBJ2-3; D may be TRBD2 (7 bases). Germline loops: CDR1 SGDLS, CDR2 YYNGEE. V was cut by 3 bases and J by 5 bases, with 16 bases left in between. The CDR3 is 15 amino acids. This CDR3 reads CASSAYAGAGDTQYF. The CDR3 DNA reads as TGTGCCAGCAGCGCGTATGCGGGGGCGGGAGATACGCAGTATTTT.

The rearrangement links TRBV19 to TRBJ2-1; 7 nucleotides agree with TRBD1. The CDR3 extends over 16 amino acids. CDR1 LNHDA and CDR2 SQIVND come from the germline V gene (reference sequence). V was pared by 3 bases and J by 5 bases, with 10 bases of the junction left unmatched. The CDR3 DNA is TGTGCCAGTAGTATCGCCCGGACAGGACGGGACAATGAGCAGTTCTTC. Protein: CASSIARTGRDNEQFF.

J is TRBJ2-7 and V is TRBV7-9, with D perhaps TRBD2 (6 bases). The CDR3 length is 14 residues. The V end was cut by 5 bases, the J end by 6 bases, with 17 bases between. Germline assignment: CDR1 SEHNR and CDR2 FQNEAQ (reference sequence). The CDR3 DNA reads TGTGCCAGCAGCACCGGGACTCCAATCTCCGAGCAGTACTTC. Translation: CASSTGTPISEQYF.

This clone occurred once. The CDR3 region has the DNA TGTGCCAGTAAGCTCGGGGGGCCGGGCACAGATACGCAGTATTTT. Protein sequence: CASKLGGPGTDTQYF. The V gene is TRBV19, the J gene TRBJ2-3, with a possible D match to TRBD2 (7 bases). Germline-derived CDR1 and CDR2 are LNHDA and SQIVND (reference sequence). Trimming pared 7 bases from V and 1 base from J, leaving 15 bases between. This CDR3 has 15 amino acids.